This record covers a single TCR beta chain. What this receptor recognizes is not known. Per-base qualities were not stored, and no clone one base away is much larger. Based on the germline V gene, the CDR1 and CDR2 sequences are MRHNA and SNTAGT. Trimming costs V 2 bases and J 7 bases, and their ends lie 14 bases apart. The CDR3 numbers 14 residues from cysteine through phenylalanine. The DNA shown is the 42-base CDR3, in frame from base 1. Explained via the paper, the treatment or condition label denotes: approximately 9-day PBMC culture with coronavirus spike peptide pools or control peptides (ViraFEST assay). To expand antigen-specific T cells with peptide pools and then pick out the expanded clonotypes through TCR sequencing, the study relied on the ViraFEST assay. Positive SARS-CoV-2 PCR tests in the convalescent patients dated from March to December 2020, before Alpha, Beta and Delta variants emerged in the United States. Over 1.5 million PBMCs per well were cultured in IMDM with roughly 5% human AB serum and approximately 10 IU/ml IL-2, plus 10 ug/ml peptide pools. On days 3 and 7, half of the culture medium was replaced with fresh IL-2-containing medium. After approximately eleven days of culture, CD4+ T cells were isolated by negative selection using the EasySep CD4+ T cell isolation kit. Ficoll-Paque Plus gradient centrifugation was used to isolate PBMCs from whole blood, and the isolated PBMCs were then either used fresh or cryopreserved at -140C. Each culture condition was generally run in triplicate wells.

The source of the sample is a study of vaccination and CD4 T cells after COVID-19 (dated by TCRdb to between 2021 and 2023). Turning to the overall study: Convalescent patients had a positive SARS-CoV-2 result on nasal swab PCR, and of these patients, nine had mild disease and one had severe disease. The convalescent cohort comprised six males and four females, including two Hispanic individuals, seven Caucasians, two Asians and one multiracial person. Participants got two doses of the Pfizer-BioNTech BNT162b2 vaccine (n=8) or two doses of the Moderna mRNA-1273 vaccine (n=2). Post-COVID blood samples were collected from convalescent patients a median of approximately 100 days after diagnosis, with a range of roughly 30 to 161 days. Post-vaccine blood samples were obtained a median of approximately 74 days after the second vaccine dose, with a range of roughly 13 to 250 days. Culture stimuli were overlapping spike peptide pools from SARS-CoV-2 and from the common cold coronaviruses HCoV-NL63, HCoV-OC43 and HCoV-229E. Control cultures received a CEFX viral epitope pool as the positive control, an HIV-1 Nef peptide pool as the negative control, or no peptide. In roughly eleven COVID-19 convalescent patients and a handful of infection-naive healthy vaccine recipients, the spike-specific CD4+ TCR repertoire before mRNA vaccination was compared with the repertoire after mRNA vaccination.

The paper's findings and limits, for the study overall: Of the vaccine-specific clones found in convalescent patients, nearly all (304 of 307) were mono-reactive for SARS-CoV-2 spike instead of being cross-reactive with common cold coronaviruses. The median number of SARS-CoV-2-reactive clonotypes rose from fewer than 25 after infection to about 40 after vaccination, but the change was not significant. Relatively few convalescent patients were included in the study, and early timepoints after natural infection were not analyzed. Among convalescent patients, a median roughly 90% of the SARS-CoV-2-reactive clones seen after vaccination appeared only after vaccination, which suggests priming specific to the vaccine.

Library prep was done by PCR. DNA from cultured CD4+ T cells underwent TCR sequencing with the Oncomine TCR Beta short-read assay at the Johns Hopkins FTIC core. Genomic DNA was extracted from the cultured CD4+ T cells with the QIAamp micro DNA kit. Oncomine TCR Beta libraries from cultured CD4+ T cells were pooled with unique dual indexes and sequenced on an Illumina iSeq 100. The authors processed their data as follows. Non-productive sequences were removed, and CDR3s not starting with C, not ending with F or W, or shorter than 7 amino acids were discarded. The MANAFEST web application identified antigen-specific clonotypes by comparing peptide-stimulated wells against reference wells and other culture wells. An FDR below 0.05, an odds ratio above 5, and a productive frequency above 0.1% in at least two of three replicate wells were required for clones to be considered positive. A clonotype was classed as cross-reactive if the clonotype showed significant expansion both in SARS-CoV-2 spike wells and in at least one common cold coronavirus spike condition. Similarity between CDR3 sequences was evaluated in R version 3.6.1 using Levenshtein distances (stringdist) and unrooted phylogenetic trees (ape). The raw public data were reprocessed by TCRdb itself: fastp quality trimming at Q25, MiXCR clonotype calling, in-frame beta chains only. Every distinct CDR3 protein forms one entry, paired with its most common genes and DNA. The V and J calls reflect TCRdb's pipeline rather than the authors' work. This sample gives 7,500 or so distinct CDR3 sequences in total; 66% of them show up just once. Around 21% of the sample comes from the top ten.

This receptor chain uses TRBV6-4 and TRBJ1-2, with no confidently assigned D gene. The TCR sequence derives from a human donor with COVID-19. Sequenced here: cultured CD4+ T cells from blood, sampled after SARS-CoV-2 vaccination. The CDR3 is CASSDVWTQSGYTF. Here is the DNA: TGTGCCAGCAGTGACGTATGGACCCAGAGTGGCTACACCTTC.